Each of the 19 T cell receptor beta chains below was sequenced from the same sample in a study of blood T cell repertoires in COVID-19. TCRdb's table, derived via immunoSEQ multiplex PCR, lists solely in-frame clones and lacks some. The data contain 75,000 to 100,000 clones, roughly nine tenths of them singletons. Source material: peripheral blood. The source of these receptors is a man aged 70-80 years with acute or convalescent COVID-19.

The DNA of the CDR3 is TGTGCCAGCAGCCCGGGGTATGGGGCAACTAATGAAAAACTGTTTTTT. Encoded protein: CASSPGYGATNEKLFF. This chain uses TRBV5-6 with TRBJ1-4; unclear D gene. Trimming shortened V by 4 bases and J by 0 bases, and 13 bases separated the two germline ends. The CDR3 is 16 residues long. Looked up from germline, CDR1 is SGHDT and CDR2 is YYEEEE.

The chain is built from TRBV7-2 and TRBJ1-1, with a weak D call TRBD1 (6 bases). CDR3 length equals 14 residues. The germline CDR1 and CDR2 sequences are SGHTA and FQGNSA. V was trimmed by 6 bases and J by 11 bases, leaving 22 bases between them. The CDR3 sequence: CASSQLRGRGGAFF. The DNA for the CDR3 is TGTGCCAGCAGTCAACTGAGGGGGAGGGGAGGCGCTTTCTTT.

The chain is built from TRBV7-8 and TRBJ2-7; D gene unclear. Trimming took off 1 base at V and 4 bases at J, with 5 bases between the two ends. This CDR3 comprises 12 residues. The germline V gene has CDR1 SGHVS and CDR2 FQNEAQ. CDR3 coding DNA: TGTGCCAGCAGCTTAGACATATACGAGCAGTACGTC. This encodes CASSLDIYEQYV.

The rearrangement joins TRBV15 to TRBJ2-4; no clear D gene. The CDR3 runs 15 residues. The ends were cut back, 3 bases at V and 8 bases at J, with 17 bases in the middle. Germline V gene data show CDR1 as LNHNV and CDR2 as YYDKDF (reference sequence). The CDR3 DNA reads as TGTGCCACCAGCAGTCATAGTCCCGCTCCGGACATTCAGTACTTC. It encodes CATSSHSPAPDIQYF.

The chain links TRBV14 to TRBJ2-7; a weak D match, TRBD1 (6 bases). The germline CDR1 and CDR2 sequences are SGHDN and FVKESK. The V end lost 3 bases, the J end lost 5 bases, and 20 bases lay between the germline ends. This CDR3 spans 16 amino acids. CDR3 residues: CASSQSTGMGSHEQYF. Written as DNA, the CDR3 is TGTGCCAGCAGCCAGAGTACAGGGATGGGTTCCCACGAGCAGTACTTC.

The chain joins TRBV24-1 to TRBJ2-7, with D hard to call. The CDR3 extends over 14 amino acids. Trimming shortened V by 5 bases and J by 2 bases, and 12 bases separated the two germline ends. The V gene's germline CDR1 is KGHDR and CDR2 SFDVKD. The CDR3: CATSVDTSTYEQYV. The DNA of the CDR3 is TGTGCCACCAGTGTAGACACCTCCACCTACGAGCAGTACGTC.

The chain joins TRBV21-1 to TRBJ1-5. TRBV21-1 is a pseudogene. The CDR3 totals 13 residues. CDR3 nucleotide sequence: TGTGCCAGCAGCCCCCCCCGGGATCAGCCCCAGCATTTT. This sequence encodes CASSPPRDQPQHF.

This rearrangement joins TRBV3-1 (or the pseudogene TRBV3-2) to TRBJ2-2, with 9 bases lining up with TRBD1. The V segment lost 5 bases and the J segment 6 bases; nucleotides outside the gene matches: 7. The germline V gene has CDR1 LGHDT and CDR2 YNNKEL (reference sequence). CDR3 length equals 15 residues. As DNA, the CDR3 is TGTGCCAGCAGCACCCACAGGGGGCGCCCCGGGGAGCTGTTTTTT. Its translation: CASSTHRGRPGELFF.

The V gene is TRBV2, the J gene TRBJ2-1, with 11 positions matching TRBD1. This CDR3 contains 16 residues. Germline CDR1 and CDR2: SNHLY and FYNNEI. The J segment lost 9 bases and the V segment lost 9 bases, leaving 16 bases of the junction unmatched. Written as DNA, the CDR3 is TGTGCCAGAGGGGACCCCGGGACAGGGGGAATCCGTGAGCAGTTCTTC. Translated: CARGDPGTGGIREQFF. Complete variable domain (other parts from reference TRBV2 and TRBJ2-1): EPEVTQTPSHQVTQMGQEVILRCVPISNHLYFYWYRQILGQKVEFLVSFYNNEISEKSEIFDDQFSVERPDGSNFTLKIRSTKLEDSAMYFCARGDPGTGGIREQFFGPGTRLTVL.

The table lists this clone with a count of one. The chain combines TRBV5-1 with TRBJ1-4; 10 positions match TRBD1. CDR1 and CDR2 from the germline V gene are SGHRS and YFSETQ. The J segment lost 3 bases and the V segment lost 0 bases, leaving 5 bases of the junction unmatched. This CDR3 spans 17 amino acids. This chain's CDR3 is CASSLGQGALSNEKLFF. As DNA, the CDR3 is TGCGCCAGCAGCTTGGGACAGGGGGCTCTTTCTAATGAAAAACTGTTTTTT.

The chain recombines TRBV5-1 with TRBJ2-2; a possible D gene is TRBD1 (5 bases). The CDR3 is 15 amino acids. Trimming pared 0 bases from V and 1 base from J, leaving 7 bases between. Germline assignment: CDR1 SGHRS and CDR2 YFSETQ. CDR3 sequence: CASSLAQGNTGELFF. CDR3 bases: TGCGCCAGCAGCTTGGCTCAGGGGAACACCGGGGAGCTGTTTTTT.

This chain uses TRBV3-1 (or the pseudogene TRBV3-2) with TRBJ2-7, with TRBD2 identical over 7 bases. The CDR3 loop spans 14 amino acids. The germline V gene encodes CDR1 LGHDT and CDR2 YNNKEL (reference sequence). V trimming: 4 bases; J trimming: 2 bases; junction bases outside the gene matches: 5. The CDR3, as DNA: TGTGCCAGCAGCCGCGGGGGAACGACCTACGAGCAGTACTTC. As protein: CASSRGGTTYEQYF.

CDR3 coding DNA: TGTGCCACCAGCAGCCTTCAGGGCACAGATACGCAGTATTTT. Translated: CATSSLQGTDTQYF. The rearrangement links TRBV15 to TRBJ2-3; unclear D gene. CDR1 and CDR2 from the germline V gene are LNHNV and YYDKDF (reference sequence). The CDR3 contains 14 residues. V was cut by 3 bases and J by 1 base, with 8 bases left in between.

This chain joins TRBV30 and TRBJ1-1, with D unresolved. The CDR3 length is 12 residues. V was shortened by 1 base and J by 8 bases, with 11 bases between the two germline ends. Germline CDR1 GTSNPN, CDR2 SVGIG (reference sequence). CDR3 region: CAWSAPPREAFF. The CDR3 bases are TGTGCCTGGAGTGCCCCCCCGAGGGAAGCTTTCTTT.

The chain recombines TRBV19 with TRBJ1-1; 9 bases align to TRBD1. The germline gives CDR1 LNHDA, CDR2 SQIVND (reference sequence). V dropped 3 bases and J dropped 0; count of bases not matched to a gene: 11. This CDR3 is 18 amino acids long. CDR3 DNA: TGTGCCAGTAGTATCTTGGGGACAGGGCGGGTGGTGAACACTGAAGCTTTCTTT. The encoded protein is CASSILGTGRVVNTEAFF. Full variable domain (rest looked up from reference TRBV19 and TRBJ1-1): DGGITQSPKYLFRKEGQNVTLSCEQNLNHDAMYWYRQDPGQGLRLIYYSQIVNDFQKGDIAEGYSVSREKKESFPLTVTSAQKNPTAFYLCASSILGTGRVVNTEAFFGQGTRLTVV.

The chain joins TRBV10-2 to TRBJ1-1; no clear D. V lost 2 bases to trimming and J lost 3 bases, with 13 bases between them. This CDR3 is 15 amino acids long. CDR1 WSHSY and CDR2 SAAADI come from the germline V gene. CDR3 sequence: CASSERVWGDTEAFF. DNA for the CDR3: TGCGCCAGCAGTGAGAGGGTATGGGGAGACACTGAAGCTTTCTTT.

V and J are TRBV7-3 and TRBJ2-5; a weak D match, TRBD2 (6 bases). Germline V gene lookup returns CDR1 SGHTA and CDR2 FQGTGA. The CDR3 sequence is 14 residues long. Trimming took 2 bases from V and 4 from J, leaving 11 bases between them. CDR3 DNA: TGTGCCAGCAGCTTACGGGGGAGCGGAGAGACCCAGTACTTC. This sequence encodes CASSLRGSGETQYF.

J is TRBJ1-2 and V is TRBV7-2; 9 positions agree with TRBD1. The germline V gene has CDR1 SGHTA and CDR2 FQGNSA. V lost 5 bases to trimming and J lost 1 base; unmatched junction nucleotides: 5. The CDR3 totals 15 residues. The CDR3 DNA is TGTGCCAGCAGCCCACAGGGGGCGCATAACTATGGCTACACCTTC. Translation gives CASSPQGAHNYGYTF.

This chain links TRBV25-1 with TRBJ1-6; 7 bases are a match to TRBD1. This CDR3 spans 13 amino acids. The germline V gene encodes CDR1 MGHDK and CDR2 SYGVNS. Trimming took 6 bases from V and 10 from J; bases not matched to a gene: 6. CDR3 in DNA: TGTGCCAGCAGCAAACAGGGGACATCACCCCTCCACTTT. Protein: CASSKQGTSPLHF.